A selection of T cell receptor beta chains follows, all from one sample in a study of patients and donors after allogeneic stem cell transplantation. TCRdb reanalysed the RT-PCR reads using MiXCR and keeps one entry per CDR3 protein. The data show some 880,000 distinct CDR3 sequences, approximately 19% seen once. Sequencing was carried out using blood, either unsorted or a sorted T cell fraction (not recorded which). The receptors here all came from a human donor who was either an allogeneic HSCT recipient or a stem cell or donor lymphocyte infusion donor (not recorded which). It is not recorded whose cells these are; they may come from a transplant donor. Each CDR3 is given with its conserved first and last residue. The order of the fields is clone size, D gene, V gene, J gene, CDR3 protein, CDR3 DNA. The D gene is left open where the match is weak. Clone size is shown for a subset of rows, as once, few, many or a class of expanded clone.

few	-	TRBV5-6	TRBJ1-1	CASTPVRFPGTEAFF	TGTGCCAGCACCCCTGTAAGGTTCCCGGGAACTGAAGCTTTCTTT
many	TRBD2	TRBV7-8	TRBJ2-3	CASSLLAGVPDTQYF	TGTGCCAGCAGCTTACTAGCGGGAGTACCAGATACGCAGTATTTT
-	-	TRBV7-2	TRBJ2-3	CASSSYRLMSTDTQYF	TGTGCCAGCAGCTCTTACAGGTTAATGAGCACAGATACGCAGTATTTT
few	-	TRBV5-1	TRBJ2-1	CASYRAYNEQFF	TGCGCCAGCTACCGGGCGTACAATGAGCAGTTCTTC
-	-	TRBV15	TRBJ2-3	CATSRDGRTDTQYF	TGTGCCACCAGCAGGGACGGACGCACAGATACGCAGTATTTT
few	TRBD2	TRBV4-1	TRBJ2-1	CASSHQIAGSSYNEQFF	TGCGCCAGCAGCCATCAAATAGCGGGGAGCTCCTACAATGAGCAGTTCTTC
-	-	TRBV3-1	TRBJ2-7	CASSYASSRSYEQYF	TGTGCCAGCAGCTACGCGTCGAGCCGATCCTACGAGCAGTACTTC
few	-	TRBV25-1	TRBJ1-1	CASSAAGWNTEAFF	TGTGCCAGCAGTGCGGCAGGGTGGAACACTGAAGCTTTCTTT
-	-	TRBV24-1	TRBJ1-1	CATSDFLGSEAFF	TGTGCCACCAGTGATTTTTTGGGTTCTGAAGCTTTCTTT
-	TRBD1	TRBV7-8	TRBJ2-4	CASSLGQGENIQYF	TGTGCCAGCAGCTTAGGACAGGGCGAGAACATTCAGTACTTC
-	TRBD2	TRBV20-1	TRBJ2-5	CSATGLAGGFMETQYF	TGCAGTGCCACGGGACTAGCGGGAGGGTTCATGGAGACCCAGTACTTC
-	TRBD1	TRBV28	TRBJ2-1	CASSLWWTGLRNEQFF	TGTGCCAGCAGTTTATGGTGGACAGGGCTCAGGAATGAGCAGTTCTTC
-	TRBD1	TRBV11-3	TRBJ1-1	CASSADRGSEAFF	TGTGCCAGCAGCGCGGACAGGGGGTCTGAAGCTTTCTTT
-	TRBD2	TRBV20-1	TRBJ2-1	CSATNQRRVGGEKFF	TGCAGTGCTACCAACCAGCGACGAGTTGGGGGGGAGAAGTTCTTC
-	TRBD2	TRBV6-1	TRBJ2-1	CASSILASHYNEQFF	TGTGCCAGCAGTATACTAGCGAGCCATTACAATGAGCAGTTCTTC
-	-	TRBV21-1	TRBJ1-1	CASSKAPDRPLNTEAFF	TGTGCCAGCAGCAAAGCCCCCGACAGACCTTTGAACACTGAAGCTTTCTTT
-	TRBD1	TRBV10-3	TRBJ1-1	CAITPTGDTEAFF	TGTGCCATCACCCCGACAGGGGACACTGAAGCTTTCTTT
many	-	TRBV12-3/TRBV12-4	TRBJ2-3	CASSSPNMRVRLSSTDTQYF	TGTGCCAGCAGTTCCCCAAATATGAGGGTGCGACTTTCTAGCACAGATACGCAGTATTTT
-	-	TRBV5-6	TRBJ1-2	CASSLTRTVNYGYTF	TGTGCCAGCAGCTTGACGCGGACGGTGAACTATGGCTACACCTTC
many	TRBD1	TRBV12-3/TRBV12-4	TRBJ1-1	CASSRWDRGPEAFF	TGTGCCAGCAGTCGATGGGACAGGGGGCCTGAAGCTTTCTTT
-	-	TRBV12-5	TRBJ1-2	CASGYQFPRDRGGYTF	TGTGCTAGTGGTTACCAATTTCCACGGGACCGCGGAGGCTACACCTTC
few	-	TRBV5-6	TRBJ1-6	CASSFEEISPLHF	TGTGCCAGCAGCTTCGAGGAGATTTCACCCCTCCACTTT
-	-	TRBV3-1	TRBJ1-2	CASSPSDRFNYGYTF	TGTGCCAGCAGCCCCTCGGACAGATTTAACTATGGCTACACCTTC
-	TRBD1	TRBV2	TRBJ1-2	CASHGTGGYTF	TGTGCCAGCCATGGGACAGGCGGCTACACCTTC
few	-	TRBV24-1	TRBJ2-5	CATSSGTTETQYF	TGTGCCACCAGCTCCGGGACAACTGAGACCCAGTACTTC
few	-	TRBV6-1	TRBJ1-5	CASSRGPDSSNQPQHF	TGTGCCAGCAGCCGAGGCCCGGACAGTTCCAATCAGCCCCAGCATTTT
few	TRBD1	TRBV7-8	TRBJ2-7	CASSLSGQVTYEQYF	TGTGCCAGCAGTCTCAGCGGACAGGTGACCTACGAGCAGTACTTC
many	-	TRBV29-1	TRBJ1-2	CSVGPGPRYGYTF	TGCAGCGTTGGGCCAGGACCCCGGTATGGCTACACCTTC
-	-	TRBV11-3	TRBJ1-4	CASTGRTTNEKLFF	TGTGCCAGCACCGGGCGTACAACTAATGAAAAACTGTTTTTT
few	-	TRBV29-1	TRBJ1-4	CSVGADGVDEKLFF	TGCAGCGTTGGCGCCGATGGGGTAGATGAAAAACTGTTTTTT
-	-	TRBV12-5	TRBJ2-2	CASGLGPYTGELFF	TGTGCTAGTGGTTTGGGACCCTACACCGGGGAGCTGTTTTTT
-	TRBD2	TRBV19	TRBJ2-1	CASRTPGLALPNEQFF	TGTGCCAGTAGGACGCCGGGACTAGCTTTACCCAATGAGCAGTTCTTC
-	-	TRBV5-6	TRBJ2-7	CASSLGSSAAEQYF	TGTGCCAGCAGCTTGGGGAGTTCGGCGGCAGAGCAGTACTTC
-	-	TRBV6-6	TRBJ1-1	CASSYLESEAFF	TGTGCCAGCAGTTACCTCGAATCTGAAGCTTTCTTT
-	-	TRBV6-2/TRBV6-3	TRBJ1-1	CASSSGRRTEAFF	TGTGCCAGCTCCTCAGGGCGGAGGACTGAAGCTTTCTTT
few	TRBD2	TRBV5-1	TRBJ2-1	CASSSNEGGPYNEQFF	TGCGCCAGCAGCTCGAACGAGGGAGGGCCCTACAATGAGCAGTTCTTC
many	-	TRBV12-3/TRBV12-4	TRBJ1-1	CASRPRDTLNTEAFF	TGTGCCAGCAGGCCGCGGGACACTTTGAACACTGAAGCTTTCTTT
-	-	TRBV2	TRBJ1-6	CASTPARSYNSPLHF	TGTGCCAGCACTCCAGCACGCTCCTATAATTCACCCCTCCACTTT
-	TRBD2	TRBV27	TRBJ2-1	CASSTSVSSYNEQFF	TGTGCCAGCAGTACTAGCGTTAGCTCCTACAATGAGCAGTTCTTC
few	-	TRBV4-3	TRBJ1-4	CASSQDLGGGEKLFF	TGCGCCAGCAGCCAAGATTTGGGGGGGGGTGAAAAACTGTTTTTT
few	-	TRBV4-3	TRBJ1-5	CASSQELGSTQPQHF	TGCGCCAGCAGCCAAGAGTTGGGTTCTACTCAGCCCCAGCATTTT